What follows are 26 T cell receptor beta chains derived from one specimen sequenced in a study of shared clonotypes between healthy human individuals. Sequencing was performed with immunoSEQ multiplex PCR; in TCRdb, only in-frame clones are kept and a portion is missing. The sample has approximately 980,000 clones; around 80% are singletons. The material sequenced was memory CD4+ T cells sorted from blood. Subset of the sample: CD45RA-negative fraction. These receptor sequences come from a man between 18 and 29 years old in good health.

This sequence joins TRBV4-2 and TRBJ2-3, with a tentative D call TRBD2 (6 bases). The CDR3 length is 13 residues. The V and J ends lost 4 bases and 5 bases respectively, with 10 bases between them. The germline gives CDR1 LGHNA, CDR2 YNFKEQ. The CDR3 is CASSPGRGDTQYF. CDR3 nucleotide sequence: TGTGCCAGCAGCCCCGGGCGGGGAGATACGCAGTATTTT.

This clone has a count of ten or more. V gene TRBV18 combines with J gene TRBJ2-1; D unclear. Germline CDR1 and CDR2: KGHSH and LQKENI. The V end lost 4 bases, the J end lost 7 bases, and 5 bases lay between the germline ends. CDR3 length: 11 amino acids. CDR3 in amino acids: CASSQENEQFF. The CDR3 nucleotides are TGTGCCAGCTCACAGGAAAATGAGCAGTTCTTC.

This chain uses TRBV9 with TRBJ2-3, with a tentative D call TRBD2 (7 bases). The germline V and J ends were trimmed by 4 bases and 6 bases, with 42 bases remaining between them. The CDR3 sequence is 23 residues long. Germline-derived CDR1 and CDR2 are SGDLS and YYNGEE. The CDR3, as DNA: TGTGCCAGCAGCCCCCCCTTTGGTACAGCCCAGGGGAGGGGTTATTTTGGACCGGATACGCAGTATTTT. Amino acids: CASSPPFGTAQGRGYFGPDTQYF.

CDR3 protein: CASSEGPTGERYGYTF. In nucleotides, the CDR3 is TGTGCCAGCAGCGAGGGCCCGACAGGGGAGCGCTATGGCTACACCTTC. The chain joins TRBV2 to TRBJ1-2; 8 bases are a match to TRBD1. Unmatched junction bases numbered 13, after V lost 6 bases and J lost 4 bases. This CDR3 has 16 amino acids. The germline CDR1 and CDR2 sequences are SNHLY and FYNNEI.

V usage is TRBV2 and J usage is TRBJ2-5; 12 nucleotides agree with TRBD2. V lost 5 bases and J lost 5; bases outside the gene matches: 9. CDR1 is SNHLY, CDR2 FYNNEI, per germline. This CDR3 has 16 amino acids. The CDR3 sequence is CASSSRETSGGETQYF. For the CDR3, the DNA is TGTGCCAGCAGTTCAAGGGAGACTAGCGGGGGCGAGACCCAGTACTTC.

The chain is built from TRBV30 and TRBJ1-5, with no clear D. The germline gives CDR1 GTSNPN, CDR2 SVGIG (reference sequence). CDR3 size: 14 residues. V was shortened by 1 base and J by 0 bases, with 7 bases between the two germline ends. The CDR3 nucleotides read TGTGCCTGGAGTGGACTGGATAGCAATCAGCCCCAGCATTTT. It translates to CAWSGLDSNQPQHF.

The rearrangement joins TRBV7-9 to TRBJ1-4; TRBD1 aligns across 7 bases. The V gene's germline CDR1 is SEHNR and CDR2 FQNEAQ (reference sequence). CDR3 size: 17 residues. The ends lost 5 bases at V and 7 bases at J; junction bases unmatched: 16. CDR3 DNA: TGTGCCAGCAGCACCGGGACAGATTTCGAAGGCAGTGAAAAACTGTTTTTT. Encoded protein: CASSTGTDFEGSEKLFF.

The V gene is TRBV11-3, the J gene TRBJ2-3; D remains ambiguous. CDR3 size: 15 residues. The germline V and J ends were trimmed by 8 bases and 1 base, with 16 bases remaining between them. The V gene's germline CDR1 is SGHNT and CDR2 YENEEA. CDR3 region: CASAQVNGRTDTQYF. As DNA, the CDR3 is TGTGCCAGCGCCCAAGTAAACGGTCGCACAGATACGCAGTATTTT. The variable domain in full, completed from reference TRBV11-3 and TRBJ2-3, reads EAGVVQSPRYKIIEKKQPVAFWCNPISGHNTLYWYLQNLGQGPELLIRYENEEAVDDSQLPKDRFSAERLKGVDSTLKIQPAELGDSAVYLCASAQVNGRTDTQYFGPGTRLTVL.

This clone was detected once. The chain joins TRBV30 to TRBJ1-5; no reliable D call. Per the germline V gene, CDR1 is GTSNPN and CDR2 is SVGIG (reference sequence). The CDR3 contains 13 residues. The V end was cut by 4 bases, the J end by 3 bases, with 10 bases between. DNA of the CDR3: TGTGCCTGGAACCACCTCCCCAATCAGCCCCAGCATTTT. This encodes CAWNHLPNQPQHF. Drawing the rest from reference TRBV30 and TRBJ1-5, the complete variable domain is SQTIHQWPATLVQPVGSPLSLECTVEGTSNPNLYWYRQAAGRGLQLLFYSVGIGQISSEVPQNLSASRPQDRQFILSSKKLLLSDSGFYLCAWNHLPNQPQHFGDGTRLSIL.

This clone was recorded a few times. The same CDR3 also results from other DNA sequences found in this sample. The V and J genes are TRBV30 and TRBJ1-2; no firm D call. V was clipped by 0 bases and J by 2 bases, with 1 base between them. CDR1 GTSNPN and CDR2 SVGIG come from the germline V gene (reference sequence). CDR3 length: 11 amino acids. DNA of the CDR3: TGTGCCTGGAGTGTAAACTATGGCTACACCTTC. It encodes CAWSVNYGYTF.

The rearrangement uses TRBV7-6 and TRBJ1-4, with 9 bases that match TRBD1. Per the germline V gene, CDR1 is SGHVS and CDR2 is FNYEAQ. The CDR3 totals 16 residues. The V segment lost 5 bases and the J segment 0 bases; nucleotides outside the gene matches: 4. The CDR3 coding sequence is TGTGCCAGCAGCCCGGGACAGGGAGCAACTAATGAAAAACTGTTTTTT. Its protein product is CASSPGQGATNEKLFF.

This clone was counted a few times. The chain carries TRBV4-1 and TRBJ2-7; D is unresolved. Germline loops: CDR1 MGHRA, CDR2 YSYEKL. V lost 1 base and J lost 0, with 7 bases in between. This CDR3 has 14 residues. The CDR3 sequence: CASSQVSGSYEQYF. DNA for the CDR3: TGCGCCAGCAGCCAAGTCTCCGGCTCCTACGAGCAGTACTTC.

The chain links TRBV2 to TRBJ2-3; 9 positions agree with TRBD1. The V and J ends lost 5 bases and 1 base, in that order; junction bases with no gene match: 10. This CDR3 has 17 amino acids. Germline V lookup: CDR1 SNHLY, CDR2 FYNNEI. The chain's CDR3 is CASSPGQGFSGTDTQYF. The CDR3, as DNA: TGTGCCAGCAGTCCGGGACAGGGTTTTTCTGGCACAGATACGCAGTATTTT.

This clone occurred many times. The chain carries TRBV7-2 and TRBJ2-5, with D possibly matching TRBD1 (6 bases). CDR1 SGHTA and CDR2 FQGNSA come from the germline V gene. Trimming pared 5 bases from V and 4 bases from J, leaving 17 bases between. This CDR3 spans 15 amino acids. CDR3 region: CASSTDGRGGETQYF. The CDR3 DNA sequence: TGTGCCAGCAGCACTGATGGGAGAGGGGGAGAGACCCAGTACTTC.

This clone came up once. The rearrangement joins TRBV5-1 to TRBJ2-2, with 10 positions matching TRBD2. Losses at the gene ends were 0 bases for V and 0 bases for J; bases not matched to a gene: 5. The CDR3 has 18 amino acids. Germline V gene lookup returns CDR1 SGHRS and CDR2 YFSETQ. CDR3 sequence reads: CASSLEASGGANTGELFF. The CDR3 DNA is TGCGCCAGCAGCTTGGAGGCTAGCGGGGGCGCGAACACCGGGGAGCTGTTTTTT.

Remarks on this clone: This likely reflects a read error, since a far larger clone is one base away. In the same sample, other DNA sequences code for this CDR3. The V and J genes are TRBV28 and TRBJ2-7; D ambiguous. The CDR3 runs 11 residues. The germline CDR1 and CDR2 sequences are MDHEN and SYDVKM. The V end lost 6 bases, the J end lost 3 bases, and 6 bases lay between the germline ends. CDR3 nucleotide sequence: TGTGCCAGCAGCTTGGACTACGAGCAGTACTTC. This translates into CASSLDYEQYF.

The table lists this clone with many counts. The chain recombines TRBV4-2 with TRBJ2-2; TRBD2 agrees at 9 bases. The CDR3 contains 16 residues. V shed 1 base and J 4 bases; nucleotides not matched to a gene: 4. Germline CDR1 reads LGHNA; CDR2 reads YNFKEQ. In DNA form, the CDR3 reads TGTGCCAGCAGCCAAGGACTAGCGGTCACCACCGGGGAGCTGTTTTTT. Translation: CASSQGLAVTTGELFF.

The rearrangement uses TRBV21-1 and TRBJ1-2. TRBV21-1 is described as a pseudogene. The length of the CDR3 is 15 residues. CDR3 bases: TGTGCCAGCAGCAAATCATGGAGGGGGAGCTATGGCTACACCTTC. Translated: CASSKSWRGSYGYTF.

The chain couples TRBV7-2 to TRBJ2-7, with 7 bases aligning to TRBD2. The CDR3 sequence is 15 residues long. CDR1 and CDR2 from the germline V gene are SGHTA and FQGNSA. The V gene end was trimmed by 4 bases and the J gene end by 4 bases; junction bases not matched to a gene: 10. CDR3 sequence: CASSSRGGGSYEQYF. CDR3 sequence (DNA): TGTGCCAGCAGCTCCCGGGGCGGCGGGAGTTACGAGCAGTACTTC.

The chain combines TRBV7-2 with TRBJ2-6; D call uncertain. CDR1 and CDR2 from the germline V gene are SGHTA and FQGNSA. The CDR3 is 16 amino acids. V was shortened by 0 bases and J by 2 bases, with 8 bases between the two germline ends. The chain's CDR3 is CASSLASNAGANVLTF. In DNA, the CDR3 is TGTGCCAGCAGCTTAGCCTCTAACGCTGGGGCCAACGTCCTGACTTTC. Looking up the rest from reference TRBV7-2 and TRBJ2-6 gives the full variable domain: GAGVSQSPSNKVTEKGKDVELRCDPISGHTALYWYRQSLGQGLEFLIYFQGNSAPDKSGLPSDRFSAERTGGSVSTLTIQRTQQEDSAVYLCASSLASNAGANVLTFGAGSRLTVL.

The CDR3 region is CAISVSLLAGDYNEQFF. As DNA, the CDR3 is TGTGCCATCAGTGTGTCTTTGCTAGCGGGGGATTACAATGAGCAGTTCTTC. The rearrangement uses TRBV10-3 and TRBJ2-1; 10 bases map to TRBD2. CDR1 and CDR2 (germline): ENHRY, SYGVKD. V shed 4 bases, J shed 4 bases, and the junction held 10 bases outside the gene matches. This CDR3 is built from 17 residues.

The chain joins TRBV14 to TRBJ1-1, with D hard to call. The CDR3 is made up of 12 amino acids. Germline values: CDR1 SGHDN, CDR2 FVKESK. Trimming removed 0 bases at V and 3 bases at J, with 2 bases between. This chain's CDR3 is CASSQEYTEAFF. The CDR3 DNA reads as TGTGCCAGCAGCCAAGAATACACTGAAGCTTTCTTT.

The chain joins TRBV9 to TRBJ2-7; 7 bases are shared with TRBD2. The CDR3 runs 15 residues. Germline assignment: CDR1 SGDLS and CDR2 YYNGEE. V lost 0 bases and J lost 3; bases outside the gene matches: 6. The CDR3 region is CASSVGSSGLYEQYF. The CDR3, as DNA: TGTGCCAGCAGCGTAGGGTCTAGCGGCCTCTACGAGCAGTACTTC.

The chain combines TRBV28 with TRBJ1-5, with TRBD1 as a possible D gene (6 bases). V was shortened by 6 bases and J by 7 bases, with 13 bases between the two germline ends. Germline CDR1 is MDHEN and CDR2 is SYDVKM. The CDR3 loop spans 13 amino acids. CDR3 sequence reads: CASSLRGRQPQHF. The CDR3 DNA reads as TGTGCCAGCAGCCTCAGGGGACGGCAGCCCCAGCATTTT.

The V call is TRBV9, the J call TRBJ2-5; possible D gene TRBD2, 6 bases. V lost 1 base to trimming and J lost 3 bases, with 13 bases between them. Germline lookup yields CDR1 SGDLS and CDR2 YYNGEE. There are 15 residues in the CDR3. The CDR3 protein is CASSVSGGMEETQYF. The CDR3 DNA follows: TGTGCCAGCAGCGTATCTGGGGGGATGGAAGAGACCCAGTACTTC.

The chain employs TRBV7-3 and TRBJ2-7; 11 bases align to TRBD2. After removal of 5 bases from V and 3 bases from J, the junction contained 6 bases not matched to a gene. Germline-derived CDR1 and CDR2 are SGHTA and FQGTGA. The CDR3 covers 15 residues. CDR3 coding DNA: TGTGCCAGCAGCCCCCGACTAGCGGGGAGCTACGAGCAGTACTTC. It yields the protein CASSPRLAGSYEQYF.